This TCR beta chain was obtained from a study of CD8 T cells in ankylosing spondylitis. The study, taken as a whole, reports: In the blood and synovial fluid of reactive arthritis, some motif variants had been previously reported. Disease-associated clones were reportedly significantly overrepresented in matched ankylosing spondylitis synovial fluid.

CDR1 and CDR2 (germline): DFQATT, SNEGSKA (reference sequence). Trimming removed 3 bases at V and 10 bases at J, with 16 bases between. The CDR3 is 13 amino acids. In TCRdb, the 5' RACE reads were re-called with MiXCR into one record per CDR3 protein. The top ten clones hold approximately 11% of a sample with around 180,000 distinct CDR3 sequences, 13% of them seen once. This clonotype was seen repeatedly, ten times or more. The antigen remains undetermined. The rearrangement links TRBV20-1 to TRBJ2-1; D is perhaps TRBD2 (6 bases). The sequence was collected from a female donor with ankylosing spondylitis or in good health (not recorded which). The sequenced sample consisted of blood, either unsorted or a sorted T cell fraction (not recorded which). The CDR3 reads CSASEASGREQFF. As DNA, the CDR3 is TGCAGTGCTAGCGAGGCTTCGGGGAGGGAGCAGTTCTTC.